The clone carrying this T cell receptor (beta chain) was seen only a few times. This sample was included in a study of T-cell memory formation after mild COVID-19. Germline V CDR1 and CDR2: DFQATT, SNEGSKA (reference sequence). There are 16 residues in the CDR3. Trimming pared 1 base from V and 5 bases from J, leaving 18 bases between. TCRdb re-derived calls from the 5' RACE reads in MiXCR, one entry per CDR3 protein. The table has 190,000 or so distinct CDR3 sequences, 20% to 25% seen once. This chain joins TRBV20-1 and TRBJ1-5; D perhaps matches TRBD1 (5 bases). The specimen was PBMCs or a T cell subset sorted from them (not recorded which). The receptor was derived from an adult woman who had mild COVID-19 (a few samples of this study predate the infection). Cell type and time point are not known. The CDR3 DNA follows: TGCAGTGCTAGAGTGGTCGCCAGGGTGGACGATCAGCCCCAGCATTTT. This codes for CSARVVARVDDQPQHF.